This T cell receptor (beta chain) was sequenced in a study of shared clonotypes between healthy human individuals. Using immunoSEQ multiplex PCR, the repertoire was profiled, and TCRdb retains in-frame clones only, with some absent. The table lists 2 million to 2.5 million clones, about 94% of them singletons. The V end was cut by 5 bases, the J end by 0 bases, with 11 bases between. The germline V gene encodes CDR1 SGHAT and CDR2 FQNNGV. The CDR3 spans 15 residues. The source material was naive CD4+ T cells sorted from blood. Subset: CD45RA+ positively selected. The sequence derives from a man between 18 and 35 years old in good health. This rearrangement joins TRBV11-2 to TRBJ2-4; D is unclear. Here the CDR3 DNA reads TGTGCCAGCAGCCTTGGGGTACTAGCCAAAAACATTCAGTACTTC. Its translation: CASSLGVLAKNIQYF.